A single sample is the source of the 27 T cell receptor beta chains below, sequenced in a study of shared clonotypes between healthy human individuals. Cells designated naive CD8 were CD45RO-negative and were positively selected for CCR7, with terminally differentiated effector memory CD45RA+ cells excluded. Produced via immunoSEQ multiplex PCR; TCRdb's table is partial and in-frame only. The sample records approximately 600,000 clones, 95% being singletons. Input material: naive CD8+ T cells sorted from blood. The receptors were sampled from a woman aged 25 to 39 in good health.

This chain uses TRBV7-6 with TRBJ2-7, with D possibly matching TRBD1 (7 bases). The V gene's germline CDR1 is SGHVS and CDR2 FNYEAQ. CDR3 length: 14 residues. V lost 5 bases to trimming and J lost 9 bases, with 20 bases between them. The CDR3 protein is CASSPRQGGSRQYF. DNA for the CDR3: TGTGCCAGCAGCCCCCGCCAGGGGGGAAGTCGGCAGTACTTC.

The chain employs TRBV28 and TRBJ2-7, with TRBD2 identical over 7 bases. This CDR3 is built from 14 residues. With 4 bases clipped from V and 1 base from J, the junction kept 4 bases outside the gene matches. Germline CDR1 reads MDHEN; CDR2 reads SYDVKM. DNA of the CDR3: TGTGCCAGCAGTTGGGGAGGGGAATCCTACGAGCAGTACTTC. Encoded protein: CASSWGGESYEQYF.

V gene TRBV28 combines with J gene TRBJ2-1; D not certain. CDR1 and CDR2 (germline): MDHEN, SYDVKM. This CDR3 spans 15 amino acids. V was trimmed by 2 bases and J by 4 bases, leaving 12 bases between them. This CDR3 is CASSLLGGVYNEQFF. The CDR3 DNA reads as TGTGCCAGCAGTTTACTGGGTGGCGTGTACAATGAGCAGTTCTTC.

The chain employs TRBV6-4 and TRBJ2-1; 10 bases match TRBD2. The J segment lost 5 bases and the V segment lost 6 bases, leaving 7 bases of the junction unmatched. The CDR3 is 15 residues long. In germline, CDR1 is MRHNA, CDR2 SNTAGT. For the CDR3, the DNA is TGTGCCAGCAGGGAGCGGGAGGGCTTCGACAATGAGCAGTTCTTC. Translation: CASREREGFDNEQFF.

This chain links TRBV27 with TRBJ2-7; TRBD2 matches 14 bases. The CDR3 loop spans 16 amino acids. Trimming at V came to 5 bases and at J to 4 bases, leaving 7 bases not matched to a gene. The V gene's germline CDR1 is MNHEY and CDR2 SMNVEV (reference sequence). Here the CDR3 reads CASSPGTSGSWYEQYF. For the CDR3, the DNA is TGTGCCAGCAGTCCGGGGACTAGCGGGAGTTGGTACGAGCAGTACTTC.

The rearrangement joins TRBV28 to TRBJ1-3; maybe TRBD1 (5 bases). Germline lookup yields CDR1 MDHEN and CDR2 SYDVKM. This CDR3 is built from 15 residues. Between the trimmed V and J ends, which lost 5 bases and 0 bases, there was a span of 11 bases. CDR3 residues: CASSPTENSGNTIYF. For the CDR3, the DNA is TGTGCCAGCAGTCCGACAGAGAACTCTGGAAACACCATATATTTT.

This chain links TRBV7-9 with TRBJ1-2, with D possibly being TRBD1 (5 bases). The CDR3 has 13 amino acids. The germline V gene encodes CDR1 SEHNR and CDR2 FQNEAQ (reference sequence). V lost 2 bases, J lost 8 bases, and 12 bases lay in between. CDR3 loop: CASSLSRERGYTF. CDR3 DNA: TGTGCCAGCAGCTTATCCAGGGAGAGGGGCTACACCTTC. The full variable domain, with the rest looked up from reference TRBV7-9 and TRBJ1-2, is DTGVSQNPRHKITKRGQNVTFRCDPISEHNRLYWYRQTLGQGPEFLTYFQNEAQLEKSRLLSDRFSAERPKGSFSTLEIQRTEQGDSAMYLCASSLSRERGYTFGSGTRLTVV.

CDR3 DNA sequence: TGTGCCAGCAGTCCAGGGGGCGCGGGTCAGCCCCAGCATTTT. Protein: CASSPGGAGQPQHF. The chain links TRBV27 to TRBJ1-5, with 8 positions matching TRBD1. Losses at the gene ends were 5 bases for V and 6 bases for J; bases not matched to a gene: 6. Germline V CDR1 and CDR2: MNHEY, SMNVEV (reference sequence). The CDR3 is 14 residues long.

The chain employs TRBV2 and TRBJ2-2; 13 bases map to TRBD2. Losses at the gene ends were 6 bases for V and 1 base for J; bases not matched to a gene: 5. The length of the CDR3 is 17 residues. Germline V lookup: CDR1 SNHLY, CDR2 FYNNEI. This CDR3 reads CASSEGLAGWNTGELFF. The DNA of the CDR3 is TGTGCCAGCAGCGAGGGACTAGCGGGATGGAACACCGGGGAGCTGTTTTTT. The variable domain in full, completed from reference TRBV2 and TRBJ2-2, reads EPEVTQTPSHQVTQMGQEVILRCVPISNHLYFYWYRQILGQKVEFLVSFYNNEISEKSEIFDDQFSVERPDGSNFTLKIRSTKLEDSAMYFCASSEGLAGWNTGELFFGEGSRLTVL.

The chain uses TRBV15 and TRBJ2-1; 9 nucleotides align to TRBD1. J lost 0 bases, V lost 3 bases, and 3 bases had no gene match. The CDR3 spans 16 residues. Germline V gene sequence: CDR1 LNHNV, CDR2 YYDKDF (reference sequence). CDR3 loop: CATSSLQGASYNEQFF. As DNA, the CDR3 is TGTGCCACCAGCAGTCTACAGGGGGCCTCCTACAATGAGCAGTTCTTC.

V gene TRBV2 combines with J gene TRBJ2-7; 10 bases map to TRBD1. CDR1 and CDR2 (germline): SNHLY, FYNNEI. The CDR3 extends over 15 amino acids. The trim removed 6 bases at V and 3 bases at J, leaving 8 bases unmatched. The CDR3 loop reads CASRLGTGDFYEQYF. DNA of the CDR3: TGTGCCAGCAGGTTAGGGACAGGGGATTTCTACGAGCAGTACTTC. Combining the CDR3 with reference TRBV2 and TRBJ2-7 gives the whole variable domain EPEVTQTPSHQVTQMGQEVILRCVPISNHLYFYWYRQILGQKVEFLVSFYNNEISEKSEIFDDQFSVERPDGSNFTLKIRSTKLEDSAMYFCASRLGTGDFYEQYFGPGTRLTVT.

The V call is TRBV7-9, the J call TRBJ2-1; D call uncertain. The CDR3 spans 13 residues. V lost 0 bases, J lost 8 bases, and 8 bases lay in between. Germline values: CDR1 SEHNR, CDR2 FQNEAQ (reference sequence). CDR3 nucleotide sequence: TGTGCCAGCAGCTTAGCTGGGATGGATGAGCAGTTCTTC. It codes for CASSLAGMDEQFF.

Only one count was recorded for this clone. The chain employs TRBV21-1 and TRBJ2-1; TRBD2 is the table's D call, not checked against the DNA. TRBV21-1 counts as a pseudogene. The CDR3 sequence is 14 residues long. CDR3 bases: TGTGCCAGCACCTTGGGGACAGCGGGAGGAAAGCAGTTCTTC. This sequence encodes CASTLGTAGGKQFF.

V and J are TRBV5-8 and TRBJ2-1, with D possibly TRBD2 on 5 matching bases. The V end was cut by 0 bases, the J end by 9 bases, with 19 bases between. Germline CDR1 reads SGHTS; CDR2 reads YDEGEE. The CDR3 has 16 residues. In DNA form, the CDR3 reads TGTGCCAGCAGCTTGGGGCTAGCCTTGTTAGACCGTGAGCAGTTCTTC. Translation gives CASSLGLALLDREQFF.

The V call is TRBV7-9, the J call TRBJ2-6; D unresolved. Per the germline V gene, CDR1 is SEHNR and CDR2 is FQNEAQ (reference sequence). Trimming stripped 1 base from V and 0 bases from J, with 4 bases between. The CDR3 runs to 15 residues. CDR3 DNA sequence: TGTGCCAGCAGCTTAGGGATCTCTGGGGCCAACGTCCTGACTTTC. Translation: CASSLGISGANVLTF.

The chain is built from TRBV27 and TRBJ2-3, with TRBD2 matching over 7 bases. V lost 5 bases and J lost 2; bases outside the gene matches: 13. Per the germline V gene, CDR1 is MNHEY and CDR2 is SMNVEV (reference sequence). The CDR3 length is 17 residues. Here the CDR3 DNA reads TGTGCCAGCAGTCCTCTCTCCTGGGGAGGGATCACAGATACGCAGTATTTT. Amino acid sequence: CASSPLSWGGITDTQYF.

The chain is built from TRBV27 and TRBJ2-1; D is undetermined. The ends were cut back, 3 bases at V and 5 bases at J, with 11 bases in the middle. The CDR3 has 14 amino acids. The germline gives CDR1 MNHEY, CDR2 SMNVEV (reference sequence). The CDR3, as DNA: TGTGCCAGCAGTTTCGGGCACAATAACAATGAGCAGTTCTTC. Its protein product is CASSFGHNNNEQFF.

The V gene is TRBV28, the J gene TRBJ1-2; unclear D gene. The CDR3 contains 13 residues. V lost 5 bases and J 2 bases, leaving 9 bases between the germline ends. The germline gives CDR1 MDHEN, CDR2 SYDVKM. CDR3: CASSPRANYGYTF. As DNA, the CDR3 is TGTGCCAGCAGTCCCCGAGCGAACTATGGCTACACCTTC.

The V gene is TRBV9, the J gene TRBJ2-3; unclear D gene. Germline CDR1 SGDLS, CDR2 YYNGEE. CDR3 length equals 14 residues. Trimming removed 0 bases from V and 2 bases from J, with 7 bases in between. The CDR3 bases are TGTGCCAGCAGCGTAGGCGGTTACACAGATACGCAGTATTTT. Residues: CASSVGGYTDTQYF.

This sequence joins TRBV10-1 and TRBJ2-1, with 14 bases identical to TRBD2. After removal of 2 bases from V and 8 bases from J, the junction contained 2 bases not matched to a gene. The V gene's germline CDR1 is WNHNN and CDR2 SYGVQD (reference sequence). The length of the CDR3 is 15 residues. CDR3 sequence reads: CASSEGLAGGYEQFF. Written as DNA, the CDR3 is TGCGCCAGCAGTGAGGGACTAGCGGGAGGTTATGAGCAGTTCTTC.

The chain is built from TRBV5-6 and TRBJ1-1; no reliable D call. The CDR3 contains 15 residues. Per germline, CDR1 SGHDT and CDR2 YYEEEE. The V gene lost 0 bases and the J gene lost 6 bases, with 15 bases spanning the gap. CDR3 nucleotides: TGTGCCAGCAGCTTGGTGCGGGGAGGACGGGCTGAAGCTTTCTTT. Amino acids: CASSLVRGGRAEAFF.

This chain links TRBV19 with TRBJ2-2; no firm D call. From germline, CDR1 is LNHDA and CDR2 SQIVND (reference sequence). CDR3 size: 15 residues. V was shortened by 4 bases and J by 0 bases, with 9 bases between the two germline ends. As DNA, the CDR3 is TGTGCCAGTAGTAGCGAGTTCGCGAACACCGGGGAGCTGTTTTTT. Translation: CASSSEFANTGELFF.

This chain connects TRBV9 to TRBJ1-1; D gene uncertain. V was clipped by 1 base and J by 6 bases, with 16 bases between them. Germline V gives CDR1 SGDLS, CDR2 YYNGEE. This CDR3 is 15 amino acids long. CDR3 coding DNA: TGTGCCAGCAGCGTATTCCCGGGCGATTTGGCTGAAGCTTTCTTT. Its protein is CASSVFPGDLAEAFF.

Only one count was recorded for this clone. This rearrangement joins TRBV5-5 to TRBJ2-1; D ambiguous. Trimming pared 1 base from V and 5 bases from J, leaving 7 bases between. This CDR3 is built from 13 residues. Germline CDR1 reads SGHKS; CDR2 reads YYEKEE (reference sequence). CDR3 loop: CASSLPRNNEQFF. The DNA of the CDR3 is TGTGCCAGCAGCTTGCCTAGGAACAATGAGCAGTTCTTC.

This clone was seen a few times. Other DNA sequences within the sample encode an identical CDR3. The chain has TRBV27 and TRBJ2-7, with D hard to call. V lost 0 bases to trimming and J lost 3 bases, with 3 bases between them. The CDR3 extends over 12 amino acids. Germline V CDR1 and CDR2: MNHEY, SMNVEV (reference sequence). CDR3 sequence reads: CASSLSGYEQYF. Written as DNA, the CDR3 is TGTGCCAGCAGTTTATCGGGCTACGAGCAGTACTTC.

CDR3 region: CASSHSGIEQFF. The CDR3 DNA follows: TGTGCCAGCAGTCATAGCGGGATTGAGCAGTTCTTC. The V and J genes are TRBV7-9 and TRBJ2-1; 8 bases line up with TRBD2. V was pared by 6 bases and J by 9 bases, with 4 bases of the junction left unmatched. Looked up from germline, CDR1 is SEHNR and CDR2 is FQNEAQ (reference sequence). This CDR3 has 12 residues.

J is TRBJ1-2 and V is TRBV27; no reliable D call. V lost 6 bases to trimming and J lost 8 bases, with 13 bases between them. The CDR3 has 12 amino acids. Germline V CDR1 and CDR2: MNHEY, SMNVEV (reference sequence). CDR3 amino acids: CASSPPGGGYTF. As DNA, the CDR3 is TGTGCCAGCAGCCCCCCCGGTGGGGGCTACACCTTC.